Presented here are 10 T cell receptor beta chains from one specimen sequenced in a study of T cell responses to AZD1222 COVID-19 vaccine. TCRdb's copy holds only in-frame clones and misses some; the assay was immunoSEQ multiplex PCR. Of around 100,000 clones in the sample, about 88% were seen once. The sequences come from peripheral blood, collected on day 0 of AZD1222 vaccination. Source of these receptors: an adult in good health.

Only a few counts were recorded for this clone. The gene calls are TRBV4-2 and TRBJ2-5; weak D call: TRBD2 (5 bases). V shed 3 bases and J shed 1 base, with 21 bases lying between them. The CDR3 has 18 amino acids. Germline loops: CDR1 LGHNA, CDR2 YNFKEQ. The CDR3 loop reads CASSQETPGLAIQETQYF. CDR3 DNA: TGTGCCAGCAGCCAGGAGACCCCGGGTCTAGCTATCCAAGAGACCCAGTACTTC.

This rearrangement joins TRBV7-6 to TRBJ1-3; tentatively, D is TRBD1 (5 bases). Germline V gene lookup returns CDR1 SGHVS and CDR2 FNYEAQ. Trimming shortened V by 5 bases and J by 0 bases, and 11 bases separated the two germline ends. The CDR3 is made up of 15 amino acids. This CDR3 reads CASSQGPSSGNTIYF. The CDR3 region has the DNA TGTGCCAGCAGCCAGGGACCTAGCTCTGGAAACACCATATATTTT.

The chain couples TRBV7-2 to TRBJ1-1; D is uncertain. The length of the CDR3 is 15 residues. V was pared by 6 bases and J by 1 base, with 15 bases between. Germline CDR1 SGHTA, CDR2 FQGNSA. CDR3 sequence: CASSFQYGPNTEAFF. The CDR3 DNA is TGTGCCAGCAGTTTTCAGTATGGACCGAACACTGAAGCTTTCTTT. The full variable domain, in which reference TRBV7-2 and TRBJ1-1 provide the parts outside the CDR3, is GAGVSQSPSNKVTEKGKDVELRCDPISGHTALYWYRQSLGQGLEFLIYFQGNSAPDKSGLPSDRFSAERTGGSVSTLTIQRTQQEDSAVYLCASSFQYGPNTEAFFGQGTRLTVV.

This chain links TRBV27 with TRBJ2-2, with 9 bases lining up with TRBD2. The length of the CDR3 is 15 residues. After removal of 3 bases from V and 1 base from J, the junction contained 0 bases not matched to a gene. Germline CDR1 reads MNHEY; CDR2 reads SMNVEV (reference sequence). CDR3 sequence reads: CASSLTSGNTGELFF. The CDR3 DNA reads as TGTGCCAGCAGTTTGACTAGCGGGAACACCGGGGAGCTGTTTTTT.

CDR3 sequence (DNA): TGTGCCGGAGAGAGACCGGGACATTTGGTCGAGCAGTACTTC. It specifies CAGERPGHLVEQYF. The chain combines TRBV2 with TRBJ2-7; tentative D call: TRBD1 (6 bases). The CDR3 totals 14 residues. Germline assignment: CDR1 SNHLY and CDR2 FYNNEI. With 11 bases removed from V and 6 bases from J, the gap between germline ends came to 23 bases.

The chain links TRBV15 to TRBJ2-3, with no clear D. V was cut by 0 bases and J by 2 bases, with 3 bases left in between. CDR3 length equals 13 residues. Germline V gene data show CDR1 as LNHNV and CDR2 as YYDKDF (reference sequence). This chain's CDR3 is CATSRDLTDTQYF. The DNA for the CDR3 is TGTGCCACCAGCAGAGATCTCACAGATACGCAGTATTTT.

This chain links TRBV5-1 with TRBJ2-1; 8 nucleotides match TRBD2. The CDR3 has 16 residues. The junction had 5 bases not matched to a gene; V was cut back by 3 bases and J by 0 bases. Germline V gives CDR1 SGHRS, CDR2 YFSETQ. Written as DNA, the CDR3 is TGCGCCAGCAGCTGGGTTAGCGGGACCTCCTACAATGAGCAGTTCTTC. It specifies CASSWVSGTSYNEQFF.

V and J are TRBV5-1 and TRBJ1-1; a possible D gene is TRBD1 (6 bases). The CDR3 spans 16 residues. Trimming left V 4 bases short and J 1 base short, with 17 bases between. Germline V gene lookup returns CDR1 SGHRS and CDR2 YFSETQ. The CDR3 spells CASSPIQGLGNTEAFF. The CDR3, as DNA: TGCGCCAGCAGCCCGATACAGGGCCTGGGGAACACTGAAGCTTTCTTT.

The chain carries TRBV19 and TRBJ1-5, with D perhaps matching TRBD1 (6 bases). CDR3 length: 15 amino acids. CDR1 and CDR2 (germline): LNHDA, SQIVND (reference sequence). Trimming took 5 bases from V and 2 from J, leaving 13 bases between them. DNA of the CDR3: TGTGCCAGTAGTCAACAGGGTTCGGGCAATCAGCCCCAGCATTTT. Encoded protein: CASSQQGSGNQPQHF. Based on the CDR3 plus reference TRBV19 and TRBJ1-5, the full variable domain is DGGITQSPKYLFRKEGQNVTLSCEQNLNHDAMYWYRQDPGQGLRLIYYSQIVNDFQKGDIAEGYSVSREKKESFPLTVTSAQKNPTAFYLCASSQQGSGNQPQHFGDGTRLSIL.

The V gene is TRBV13, the J gene TRBJ1-1; TRBD1 matches at 7 bases. V trimming: 1 base; J trimming: 2 bases; junction bases outside the gene matches: 1. The CDR3 loop spans 14 amino acids. Per the germline V gene, CDR1 is PRHDT and CDR2 is FYEKMQ (reference sequence). In nucleotides, the CDR3 is TGTGCCAGCAGCTTAGTAGGGGGCAACACTGAAGCTTTCTTT. Its translation is CASSLVGGNTEAFF.